This entry describes one TCR beta chain. The germline V gene has CDR1 SEHNR and CDR2 FQNEAQ (reference sequence). Losses at the gene ends were 5 bases for V and 7 bases for J; bases not matched to a gene: 9. This CDR3 contains 17 residues. This entry comes from a study of sequential checkpoint blockade in melanoma. Study-level information: Arm A got nivolumab then ipilimumab; arm B the reverse, 1:1. Both treatment sequences were followed by maintenance nivolumab.

The treatment: randomized to nivolumab then ipilimumab (arm A) or the reverse (arm B). None of the patients previously received DNA-damaging chemotherapy. PBMC sorting kept live CD3+CD8+ cells without CD19 or CD56. Sequencing was performed with immunoSEQ multiplex PCR; in TCRdb, only in-frame clones are kept and a portion is missing. This repertoire shows about 13,000 clones, 55% to 75% found once; its top ten account for under 35%. This chain joins TRBV7-9 and TRBJ2-2; 14 nucleotides match TRBD2. Sequencing used CD8+ T cells sorted from blood (inferred from file names), obtained from a patient given nivolumab and ipilimumab in sequence. This receptor was taken from a human donor with melanoma. As DNA, the CDR3 is TGTGCCAGCAGCCCGACTAGCGGGAGGGCCACGGACGGGGAGCTGTTTTTT. It is translated as CASSPTSGRATDGELFF.